A selection of T cell receptor beta chains follows, all from one sample in a study of cytomegalovirus exposure and HLA in healthy donors. Assay used: immunoSEQ multiplex PCR; TCRdb lists only in-frame clones, some missing. This listing includes 55,000 to 85,000 clones. Sequenced: PBMCs. The source is a female donor in good health and CMV-seropositive. CDR3s include the opening cysteine and the closing phenylalanine or tryptophan. D genes are given only for firm matches.

d_call: -
j_call: TRBJ2-2
v_call: TRBV2
cdr3_nt: TGTGCCAGCAGTGAAGCTGGAGGGGCCAACACCGGGGAGCTGTTTTTT
cdr3_aa: CASSEAGGANTGELFF

d_call: -
j_call: TRBJ2-1
v_call: TRBV18
cdr3_nt: TGTGCCAGCTCCCCGGGGAACAACAATGAGCAGTTCTTC
cdr3_aa: CASSPGNNNEQFF

d_call: TRBD1
j_call: TRBJ1-2
v_call: TRBV28
cdr3_nt: TGTGCCAGCAGTTTATTCCAGGGGGCATATTTTGGCTACACCTTC
cdr3_aa: CASSLFQGAYFGYTF

d_call: TRBD2
j_call: TRBJ2-7
v_call: TRBV19
cdr3_nt: TGTGCCAGTAGTTCACCGGGACTAGCGGATAGCTCCTACGAGCAGTACTTC
cdr3_aa: CASSSPGLADSSYEQYF

d_call: -
j_call: TRBJ1-3
v_call: TRBV19
cdr3_nt: TGTGCCAGTAGTATAATAGGACTCAAGGCTCGAAACACCATATATTTT
cdr3_aa: CASSIIGLKARNTIYF

d_call: TRBD1
j_call: TRBJ1-5
v_call: TRBV28
cdr3_nt: TGTGCCAGCAGTGTCGATTCCGGCAGGGGGAAAGGACAGCCCCAGCATTTT
cdr3_aa: CASSVDSGRGKGQPQHF

d_call: -
j_call: TRBJ1-6
v_call: TRBV30
cdr3_nt: TGTGCCTGGAGTCTAGCCCCACAGGGAGAGAATTCACCCCTCCACTTT
cdr3_aa: CAWSLAPQGENSPLHF

d_call: TRBD1
j_call: TRBJ2-7
v_call: TRBV4-2
cdr3_nt: TGTGCCAGCAGACCTAAACACAGGGGGCTGATGTCCTACGAGCAGTACTTC
cdr3_aa: CASRPKHRGLMSYEQYF

d_call: -
j_call: TRBJ1-1
v_call: TRBV18
cdr3_nt: TGTGCCAGCTCACCAAGAGGCCTCATCGGGGCTTTCTTT
cdr3_aa: CASSPRGLIGAFF

d_call: TRBD1
j_call: TRBJ1-1
v_call: TRBV25-1
cdr3_nt: TGTGCCAGCAGTTCCGGGACAGTGAACACTGAAGCTTTCTTT
cdr3_aa: CASSSGTVNTEAFF

d_call: -
j_call: TRBJ1-1
v_call: TRBV19
cdr3_nt: TGTGCCAGTAGCAGACAGGCAGATAACACTGAAGCTTTCTTT
cdr3_aa: CASSRQADNTEAFF

d_call: TRBD1
j_call: TRBJ1-5
v_call: TRBV18
cdr3_nt: TGTGCCAGCTCTATTGAGACAGGGGCCCCCCAAGCCCAGCATTTT
cdr3_aa: CASSIETGAPQAQHF

d_call: -
j_call: TRBJ2-7
v_call: TRBV7-2
cdr3_nt: TGTGCCAGCAGCTTAGTGGTTAGCGACTACGAGCAGTACTTC
cdr3_aa: CASSLVVSDYEQYF